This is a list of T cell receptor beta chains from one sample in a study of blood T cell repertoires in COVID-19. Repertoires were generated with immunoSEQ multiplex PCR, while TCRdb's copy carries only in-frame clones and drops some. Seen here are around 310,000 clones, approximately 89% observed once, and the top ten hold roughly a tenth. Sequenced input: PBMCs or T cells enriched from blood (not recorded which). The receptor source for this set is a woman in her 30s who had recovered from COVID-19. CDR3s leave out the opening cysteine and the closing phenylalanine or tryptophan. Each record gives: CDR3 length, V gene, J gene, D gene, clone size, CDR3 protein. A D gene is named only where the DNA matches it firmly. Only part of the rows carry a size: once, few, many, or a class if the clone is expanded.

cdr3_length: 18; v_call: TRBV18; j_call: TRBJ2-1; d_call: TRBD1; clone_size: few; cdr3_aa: ASSPFTGTGGLKSYNEQF
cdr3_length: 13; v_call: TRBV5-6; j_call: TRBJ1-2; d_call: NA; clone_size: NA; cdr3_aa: ASSLGQGGHYGYT
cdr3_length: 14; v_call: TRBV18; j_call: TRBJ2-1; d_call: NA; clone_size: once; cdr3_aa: ASSPSAGHSYNEQF
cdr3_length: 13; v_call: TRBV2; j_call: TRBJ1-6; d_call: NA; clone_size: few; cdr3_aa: ASSVEVSYNSPLH
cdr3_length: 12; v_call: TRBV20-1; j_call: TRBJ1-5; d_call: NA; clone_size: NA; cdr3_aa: SASRAQGFQPQH
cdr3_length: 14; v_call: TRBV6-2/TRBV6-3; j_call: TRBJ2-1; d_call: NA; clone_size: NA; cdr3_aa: ASSYTLARKGNEQF
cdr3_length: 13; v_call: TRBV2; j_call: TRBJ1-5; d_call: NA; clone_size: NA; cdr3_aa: ASSARRQPNQPQH
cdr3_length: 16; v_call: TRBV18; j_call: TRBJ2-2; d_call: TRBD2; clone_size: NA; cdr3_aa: ASSPRGLAGGNTGELF
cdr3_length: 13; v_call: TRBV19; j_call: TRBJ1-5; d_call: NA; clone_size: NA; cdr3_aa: ASSISGQPNQPQH
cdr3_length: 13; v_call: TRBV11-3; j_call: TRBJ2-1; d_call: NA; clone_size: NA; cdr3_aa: ASSLGARSYNEQF
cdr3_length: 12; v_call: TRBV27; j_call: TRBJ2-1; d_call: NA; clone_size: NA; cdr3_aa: ASNSHLDYNEQF
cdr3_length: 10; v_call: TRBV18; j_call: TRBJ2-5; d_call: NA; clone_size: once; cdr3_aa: ASSPSQETQY
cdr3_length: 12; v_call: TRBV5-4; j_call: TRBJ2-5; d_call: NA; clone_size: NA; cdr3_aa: ASSYYRGQETQY
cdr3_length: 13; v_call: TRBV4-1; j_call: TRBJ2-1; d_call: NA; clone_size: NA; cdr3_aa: ASSQVDYGRNEQF
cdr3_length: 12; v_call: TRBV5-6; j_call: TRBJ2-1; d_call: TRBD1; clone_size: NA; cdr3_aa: ASSSPGTGNEQF
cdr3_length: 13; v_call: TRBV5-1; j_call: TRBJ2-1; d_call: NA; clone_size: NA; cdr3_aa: ASQITGFGYNEQF
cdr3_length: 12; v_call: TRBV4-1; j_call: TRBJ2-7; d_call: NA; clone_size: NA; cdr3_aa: ASSQDMRVYEQY
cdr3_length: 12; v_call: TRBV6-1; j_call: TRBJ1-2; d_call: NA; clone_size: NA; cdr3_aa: ASSEAPAAYGYT
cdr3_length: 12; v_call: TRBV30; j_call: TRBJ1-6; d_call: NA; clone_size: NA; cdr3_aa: AWTYGSYNSPLH
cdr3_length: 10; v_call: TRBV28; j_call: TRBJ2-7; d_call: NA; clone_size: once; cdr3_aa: ASSSFTYEQY
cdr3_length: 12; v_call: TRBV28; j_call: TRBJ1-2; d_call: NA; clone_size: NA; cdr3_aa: ASKLGGASYGYT
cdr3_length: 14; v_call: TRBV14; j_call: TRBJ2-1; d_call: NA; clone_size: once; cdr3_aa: ASSLRRGPHYNEQF
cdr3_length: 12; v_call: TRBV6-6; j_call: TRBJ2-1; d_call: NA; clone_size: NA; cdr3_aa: ASAPGSSYNEQF
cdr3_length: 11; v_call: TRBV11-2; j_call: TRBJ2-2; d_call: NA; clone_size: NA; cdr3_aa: ASSLSRGGELF
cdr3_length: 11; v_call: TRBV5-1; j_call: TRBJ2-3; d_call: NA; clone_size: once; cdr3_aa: ASRDSGTDTQY
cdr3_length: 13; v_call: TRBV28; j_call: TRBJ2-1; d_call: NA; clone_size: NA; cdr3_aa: ASTLGADLNNEQF
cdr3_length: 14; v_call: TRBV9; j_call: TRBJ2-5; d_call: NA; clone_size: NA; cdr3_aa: ASSPAPGLQQETQY
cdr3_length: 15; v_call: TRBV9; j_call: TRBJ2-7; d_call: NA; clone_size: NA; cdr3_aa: ASNPREDFAGLGEQY
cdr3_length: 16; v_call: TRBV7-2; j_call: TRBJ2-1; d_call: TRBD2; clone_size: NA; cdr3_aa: ASSLRLAGAAGHNEQF
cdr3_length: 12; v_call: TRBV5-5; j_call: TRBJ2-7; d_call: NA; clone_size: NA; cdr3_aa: ASSSPDGMMEQY
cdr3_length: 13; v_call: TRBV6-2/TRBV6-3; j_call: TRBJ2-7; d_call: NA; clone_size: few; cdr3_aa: ASSYRLMSSYEQY
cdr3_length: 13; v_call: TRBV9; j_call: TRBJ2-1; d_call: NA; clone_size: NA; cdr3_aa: ASSEGGLVYNEQF
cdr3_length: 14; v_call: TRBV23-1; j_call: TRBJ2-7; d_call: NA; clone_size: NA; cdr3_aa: ASSQFPGDSSYEQY
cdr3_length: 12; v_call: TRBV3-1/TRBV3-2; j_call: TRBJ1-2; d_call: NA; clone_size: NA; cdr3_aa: ASSQDQGFGGYT
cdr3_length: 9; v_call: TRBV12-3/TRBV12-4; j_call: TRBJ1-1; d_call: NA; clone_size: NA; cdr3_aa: ASSLNSEAF
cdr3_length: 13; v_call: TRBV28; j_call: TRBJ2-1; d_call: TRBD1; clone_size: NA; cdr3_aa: ASSLSQGAANEQF
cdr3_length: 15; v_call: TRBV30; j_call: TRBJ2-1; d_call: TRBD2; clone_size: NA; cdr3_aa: AWSALAGEGDYNEQF
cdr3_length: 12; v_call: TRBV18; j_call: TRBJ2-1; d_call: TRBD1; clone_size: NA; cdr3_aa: ASSSQGAMDEQF
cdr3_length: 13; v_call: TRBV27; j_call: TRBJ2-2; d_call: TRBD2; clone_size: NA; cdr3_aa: ASSLLAGGTGELF
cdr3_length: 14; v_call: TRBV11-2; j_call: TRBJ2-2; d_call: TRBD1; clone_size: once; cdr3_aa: ASSLGGTGDTGELF
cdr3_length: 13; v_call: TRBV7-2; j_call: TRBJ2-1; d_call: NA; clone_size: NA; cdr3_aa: ASSLAAGSYNEQF
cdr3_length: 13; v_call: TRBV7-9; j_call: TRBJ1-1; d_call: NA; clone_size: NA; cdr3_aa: ASSLVLSVNTEAF
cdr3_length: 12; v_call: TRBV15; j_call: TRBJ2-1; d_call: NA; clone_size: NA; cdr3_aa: ATKFDSSYNEQF
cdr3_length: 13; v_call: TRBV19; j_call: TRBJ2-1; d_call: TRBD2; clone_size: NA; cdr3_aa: ASSRGTSGIIEQF
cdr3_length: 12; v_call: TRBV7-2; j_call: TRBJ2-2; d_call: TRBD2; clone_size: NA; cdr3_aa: ASSLAGGTGELF
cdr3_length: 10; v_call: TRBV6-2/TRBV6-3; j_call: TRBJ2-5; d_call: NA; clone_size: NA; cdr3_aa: ASSPPHETQY
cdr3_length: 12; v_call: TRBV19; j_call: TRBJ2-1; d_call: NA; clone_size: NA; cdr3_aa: ASRLGKTNNEQF
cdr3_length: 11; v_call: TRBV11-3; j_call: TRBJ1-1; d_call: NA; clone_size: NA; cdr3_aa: ASSLDRNTEAF
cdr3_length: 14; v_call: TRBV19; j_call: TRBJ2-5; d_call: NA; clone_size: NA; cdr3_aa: ASSIGQSGLQETQY
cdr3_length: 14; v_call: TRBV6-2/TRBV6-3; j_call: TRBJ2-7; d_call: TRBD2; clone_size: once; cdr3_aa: ASSYSKSSGDYEQY
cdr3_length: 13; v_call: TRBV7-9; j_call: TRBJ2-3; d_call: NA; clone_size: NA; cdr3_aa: ASSPSAGSTDTQY
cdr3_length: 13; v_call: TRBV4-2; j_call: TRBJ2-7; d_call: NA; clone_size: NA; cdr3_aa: ASSQVLRWVDEQY
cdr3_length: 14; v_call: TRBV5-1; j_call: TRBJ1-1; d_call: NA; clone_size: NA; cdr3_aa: ASSLASGTLRTEAF